This T cell receptor (beta chain) was found in a study of T cell responses to AZD1222 COVID-19 vaccine. Comment on this clone: Its antigen is unknown.

Study outcomes and limitations: Scientists sampled the repertoires only once the peak T cell response had passed. Spike-specific TCRs gained breadth and depth after people received two AZD1222 doses. Close to half of spike-specific TCRs reportedly recognize unmutated variant regions.

V shed 5 bases and J shed 8 bases, with 10 bases lying between them. Germline CDR1 reads SGHTA; CDR2 reads FQGNSA. The CDR3 length is 13 residues. Repertoires were generated with immunoSEQ multiplex PCR, while TCRdb's copy carries only in-frame clones and drops some. The sample carries over 120,000 clones, 80% to 95% recorded once. V is TRBV7-2 and J is TRBJ1-6; D gene unclear. This clonotype originated in an adult who received the AZD1222 COVID-19 vaccine. The specimen comprised peripheral blood, sampled 28 days after the second AZD1222 dose. In DNA form, the CDR3 reads TGTGCCAGCAGCCCACACCGGGATTCACCCCTCCACTTT. Protein product: CASSPHRDSPLHF.